The 24 T cell receptor beta chains presented below share a single source sample, sequenced in a study of cytomegalovirus exposure and HLA in healthy donors. It was with 60 Vbeta and 13 Jbeta primers that the PCR ran. Clones were sequenced by immunoSEQ multiplex PCR, and TCRdb holds only the in-frame ones, with some missing. The sample contains more than 90,000 clones, 65% to 85% of which appear only once. The source material was PBMCs. The receptors were gathered from a man aged 50 to 60 in good health and CMV-seronegative.

This clone was counted a few times. The V call is TRBV6-6, the J call TRBJ2-7; D uncertain. V lost 6 bases and J lost 7, with 13 bases in between. This CDR3 has 12 residues. Germline assignment: CDR1 MNHNY and CDR2 SVGAGI (reference sequence). In nucleotides, the CDR3 is TGTGCCAGCAGGCCGAACCTAGTAGAGCAGTACTTC. Encoded protein: CASRPNLVEQYF.

Details on this clone: Other DNA sequences of this sample code for an identical CDR3. The rearrangement uses TRBV9 and TRBJ1-2, with 7 nucleotides matching TRBD1. The CDR3 totals 15 residues. V shed 2 bases, J shed 2 bases, and the junction held 6 bases outside the gene matches. Germline V CDR1 and CDR2: SGDLS, YYNGEE. The CDR3 nucleotides read TGTGCCAGCAGCGTCCGCCCGGGACAGAACTATGGCTACACCTTC. Residues: CASSVRPGQNYGYTF.

V usage is TRBV28 and J usage is TRBJ1-5, with unresolved D. The CDR3 length is 15 residues. CDR1 and CDR2 (germline): MDHEN, SYDVKM. V was pared by 3 bases and J by 0 bases, with 9 bases between. CDR3 loop: CASSLGGSSNQPQHF. DNA of the CDR3: TGTGCCAGCAGTTTGGGAGGGAGTAGCAATCAGCCCCAGCATTTT.

This rearrangement joins TRBV29-1 to TRBJ2-5; 7 bases map to TRBD2. The end of the DNA fits TRBJ2-7 better, so the J call may be wrong. Germline assignment: CDR1 SQVTM and CDR2 ANQGSEA. The CDR3 length is 15 residues. The CDR3: CSVELADHLSYEQYF. The CDR3 nucleotides read TGCAGCGTTGAACTAGCGGACCACTTATCCTACGAGCAGTACTTC.

V gene TRBV7-9 combines with J gene TRBJ2-2; 10 nucleotides align to TRBD1. V was clipped by 5 bases and J by 0 bases; unmatched bases: 12. In germline, CDR1 is SEHNR, CDR2 FQNEAQ (reference sequence). There are 19 residues in the CDR3. The CDR3 nucleotides are TGTGCCAGCAGCCACCTCGGGACAGGGGTTCTTGCGAACACCGGGGAGCTGTTTTTT. It encodes CASSHLGTGVLANTGELFF.

The CDR3 DNA reads TGTGCCAGCAGCCAAGCGGCTAGCGGGAAAAACATTCAGTACTTC. It codes for CASSQAASGKNIQYF. V and J are TRBV4-2 and TRBJ2-4; 8 nucleotides agree with TRBD2. This CDR3 comprises 15 residues. The J segment lost 4 bases and the V segment lost 1 base, leaving 3 bases of the junction unmatched. Per the germline V gene, CDR1 is LGHNA and CDR2 is YNFKEQ.

The J gene is TRBJ2-2, the V gene TRBV7-9; 10 bases are a match to TRBD2. The CDR3 loop spans 16 amino acids. The ends lost 0 bases at V and 6 bases at J; junction bases unmatched: 4. Germline values: CDR1 SEHNR, CDR2 FQNEAQ (reference sequence). The chain's CDR3 is CASSLAAGGSPGELFF. In DNA form, the CDR3 reads TGTGCCAGCAGCTTAGCAGCGGGAGGGTCCCCCGGGGAGCTGTTTTTT.

This sequence joins TRBV6-5 and TRBJ1-2; TRBD1 matches at 7 bases. Unmatched junction bases numbered 5, after V lost 2 bases and J lost 2 bases. The germline CDR1 and CDR2 sequences are MNHEY and SVGAGI. This CDR3 comprises 15 residues. The CDR3 spells CASSYLRDRNYGYTF. For the CDR3, the DNA is TGTGCCAGCAGTTACCTCCGGGACAGAAACTATGGCTACACCTTC.

The CDR3 region has the DNA TGTGCCAGCAGCAGTACAGGGGCCAATGAAAAACTGTTTTTT. This sequence encodes CASSSTGANEKLFF. The J gene is TRBJ1-4, the V gene TRBV7-9, with 7 bases lining up with TRBD1. The CDR3 extends over 14 amino acids. Trimming removed 5 bases from V and 5 bases from J; junction bases left unmatched: 5. CDR1 SEHNR and CDR2 FQNEAQ come from the germline V gene (reference sequence).

The rearrangement links TRBV2 to TRBJ1-3; 8 nucleotides line up with TRBD1. With V trimmed by 6 bases and J by 2 bases, 6 bases remained unmatched. Germline V gene sequence: CDR1 SNHLY, CDR2 FYNNEI. The CDR3 sequence is 15 residues long. The CDR3 spells CASRDQTGAGNTIYF. The CDR3 bases are TGTGCCAGCAGGGACCAGACAGGGGCTGGAAACACCATATATTTT. Full variable domain (outside the CDR3, taken from reference TRBV2 and TRBJ1-3): EPEVTQTPSHQVTQMGQEVILRCVPISNHLYFYWYRQILGQKVEFLVSFYNNEISEKSEIFDDQFSVERPDGSNFTLKIRSTKLEDSAMYFCASRDQTGAGNTIYFGEGSWLTVV.

The chain employs TRBV19 and TRBJ2-2; 9 bases line up with TRBD1. The CDR3 covers 14 residues. Germline lookup yields CDR1 LNHDA and CDR2 SQIVND (reference sequence). Trimming took 8 bases from V and 5 from J; bases not matched to a gene: 6. CDR3 residues: CASADRGRTGELFF. In DNA form, the CDR3 reads TGTGCCAGTGCAGACAGGGGGAGGACCGGGGAGCTGTTTTTT.

For this clone: Other DNA variants within this sample encode the same CDR3. The V call is TRBV5-4, the J call TRBJ1-2; TRBD1 aligns across 7 bases. Germline V gene lookup returns CDR1 SGHNT and CDR2 YYREEE (reference sequence). Trimming at V came to 4 bases and at J to 2 bases, leaving 2 bases not matched to a gene. The CDR3 loop spans 13 amino acids. The CDR3 coding sequence is TGTGCCAGCAGCCCGGACAGGAACTATGGCTACACCTTC. Encoded protein: CASSPDRNYGYTF.

The J gene is TRBJ1-3, the V gene TRBV28, with D maybe TRBD1 (6 bases). V shed 4 bases and J shed 5 bases, with 15 bases lying between them. The germline V gene encodes CDR1 MDHEN and CDR2 SYDVKM. The CDR3 consists of 15 residues. CDR3 amino acids: CASSSLRGQRNTIYF. The CDR3 DNA follows: TGTGCCAGCAGTTCCCTCCGTGGACAGCGAAACACCATATATTTT.

The chain links TRBV7-8 to TRBJ1-5; perhaps TRBD1 as D (5 bases). V lost 6 bases and J lost 0, with 12 bases in between. The CDR3 sequence is 15 residues long. From germline, CDR1 is SGHVS and CDR2 FQNEAQ. The CDR3 region is CASRSDSISNQPQHF. The CDR3 coding sequence is TGTGCCAGCAGGTCAGACAGTATTAGCAATCAGCCCCAGCATTTT.

V and J are TRBV6-1 and TRBJ2-2, with 7 positions matching TRBD2. The V gene's germline CDR1 is MNHNS and CDR2 SASEGT. The V and J ends lost 4 bases and 7 bases, in that order; junction bases with no gene match: 3. This CDR3 region has 13 residues. The CDR3 region is CASSGSSGGELFF. The CDR3 DNA reads TGTGCCAGCAGTGGTTCTAGCGGCGGGGAGCTGTTTTTT.

This clone has a handful of counts. The gene calls are TRBV6-6 and TRBJ1-5; D remains ambiguous. Trimming took 2 bases from V and 3 from J, leaving 8 bases between them. The CDR3 is 14 amino acids. Germline V gives CDR1 MNHNY, CDR2 SVGAGI (reference sequence). The CDR3 spells CASSYGQNNQPQHF. The CDR3 DNA sequence: TGTGCCAGCAGTTACGGGCAGAACAATCAGCCCCAGCATTTT.

The J gene is TRBJ1-2, the V gene TRBV6-5; maybe TRBD1 (5 bases). V was trimmed by 0 bases and J by 7 bases, leaving 9 bases between them. Germline-derived CDR1 and CDR2 are MNHEY and SVGAGI. The length of the CDR3 is 13 residues. CDR3 in DNA: TGTGCCAGCAGTTACTCGGGGGGGGGTGGCTACACCTTC. Translating gives CASSYSGGGGYTF.

The chain couples TRBV7-9 to TRBJ2-1, with TRBD2 as a possible D gene (6 bases). V was shortened by 5 bases and J by 4 bases, with 9 bases between the two germline ends. The CDR3 extends over 13 amino acids. The V gene's germline CDR1 is SEHNR and CDR2 FQNEAQ (reference sequence). The CDR3 here is CASSRESYNEQFF. The CDR3 nucleotides are TGTGCCAGCAGCCGGGAGAGTTACAATGAGCAGTTCTTC.

This clone has a handful of counts. The chain joins TRBV7-9 to TRBJ1-1; perhaps TRBD1 as D (5 bases). Trimming took off 4 bases at V and 5 bases at J, with 11 bases between the two ends. The CDR3 sequence is 13 residues long. Germline values: CDR1 SEHNR, CDR2 FQNEAQ (reference sequence). The CDR3 bases are TGTGCCAGCAGCTCAGGGTCCTGGACTGAAGCTTTCTTT. Its translation is CASSSGSWTEAFF.

This sequence joins TRBV2 and TRBJ1-2; 7 bases match TRBD1. The germline V gene has CDR1 SNHLY and CDR2 FYNNEI. The CDR3 is 12 amino acids. V lost 7 bases to trimming and J lost 7 bases; unmatched junction nucleotides: 6. The CDR3 spells CASTYQGGGYTF. The CDR3 nucleotides are TGTGCCAGCACATACCAGGGGGGTGGCTACACCTTC.

This clone was seen only a few times. The J gene is TRBJ1-3, the V gene TRBV13; TRBD1 might be the D (5 bases). This CDR3 has 18 residues. Germline V gene sequence: CDR1 PRHDT, CDR2 FYEKMQ (reference sequence). Trimming pared 5 bases from V and 0 bases from J, leaving 20 bases between. CDR3 nucleotide sequence: TGTGCCAGCAGCCCAACCACGGGACTCCGGGGCTCTGGAAACACCATATATTTT. Translating it yields CASSPTTGLRGSGNTIYF.

This clone has a single count. This rearrangement joins TRBV28 to TRBJ2-7; a weak D match, TRBD1 (6 bases). CDR1 MDHEN and CDR2 SYDVKM come from the germline V gene. The CDR3 is 14 residues long. V was cut by 5 bases and J by 5 bases, with 16 bases left in between. The CDR3 coding sequence is TGTGCCAGCAGTCCCCTCACAGGGTCCCACGAGCAGTACTTC. Protein product: CASSPLTGSHEQYF.

The CDR3, as DNA: TGCGCCAGCAGCACCGGGACTAGCGCCGCCACCGGGGAGCTGTTTTTT. It yields the protein CASSTGTSAATGELFF. The V call is TRBV5-1, the J call TRBJ2-2; 10 positions match TRBD2. The CDR3 extends over 16 amino acids. The junction had 7 bases not matched to a gene; V was cut back by 4 bases and J by 4 bases. Germline-derived CDR1 and CDR2 are SGHRS and YFSETQ.

J is TRBJ1-2 and V is TRBV29-1; D gene unclear. V gave up 7 bases and J gave up 0 bases, with 18 bases separating them. The length of the CDR3 is 15 residues. Germline CDR1 is SQVTM and CDR2 is ANQGSEA. CDR3 region: CSGLGRGETNYGYTF. Here the CDR3 DNA reads TGCAGCGGCCTCGGACGGGGAGAAACTAACTATGGCTACACCTTC.